The 27 T cell receptor beta chains below were found in one sample sequenced in a study of blood T cells in healthy people across ages. PCR was performed a second time for roughly 7 to 12 cycles using a sample-barcoded 5' primer and a J-beta primer mix. MiXCR, applied by TCRdb to the 5' RACE reads, yields one record per CDR3 protein. The table has 850,000 or so distinct CDR3 sequences, around 28% seen once. Sequenced material: blood. Source of these receptors: a woman over 75 in good health.

This rearrangement joins TRBV15 to TRBJ2-2; D may match TRBD1 or TRBD2 (5 bases each). The CDR3 spans 18 residues. In germline, CDR1 is LNHNV, CDR2 YYDKDF (reference sequence). Trimming removed 3 bases from V and 0 bases from J, with 17 bases in between. CDR3: CATSSSLRGVSNTGELFF. The CDR3 nucleotides read TGTGCCACCAGCAGTTCTCTCAGAGGGGTTTCGAACACCGGGGAGCTGTTTTTT.

This clonotype occurred once. This chain links TRBV2 with TRBJ1-5; 10 positions match TRBD1. The CDR3 is made up of 14 amino acids. Germline loops: CDR1 SNHLY, CDR2 FYNNEI. Losses at the gene ends were 8 bases for V and 6 bases for J; bases not matched to a gene: 7. The CDR3 reads CASGGGTGVQPQHF. For the CDR3, the DNA is TGTGCCAGCGGTGGAGGGACAGGGGTTCAGCCCCAGCATTTT.

This clonotype was counted between two and nine times. V and J are TRBV5-1 and TRBJ1-1; a weak D match, TRBD1 (5 bases). The CDR3 extends over 15 amino acids. Deletions cut 1 base from V and 4 bases from J, with 14 bases between. Germline CDR1 and CDR2: SGHRS and YFSETQ. The CDR3 sequence is CASSLKPLGGTEAFF. As DNA, the CDR3 is TGCGCCAGCAGCTTGAAGCCCCTCGGGGGCACTGAAGCTTTCTTT.

This clonotype showed up many times. The chain couples TRBV29-1 to TRBJ2-1, with TRBD2 as a possible D gene (6 bases). CDR1 and CDR2 (germline): SQVTM, ANQGSEA. The CDR3 length is 14 residues. V dropped 4 bases and J dropped 7 bases, with 17 bases sitting between them. CDR3 region: CSVGPGVRVNEQFF. The CDR3 DNA reads TGCAGCGTTGGACCGGGGGTCAGGGTGAATGAGCAGTTCTTC.

The chain links TRBV6-1 to TRBJ1-2; D is uncertain. Looked up from germline, CDR1 is MNHNS and CDR2 is SASEGT. V was clipped by 7 bases and J by 6 bases, with 12 bases between them. This CDR3 spans 12 amino acids. CDR3 amino acids: CASKSNAHGYTF. The CDR3 nucleotides are TGTGCCAGCAAATCAAACGCGCATGGCTACACCTTC.

There are a few counts of this clonotype. Given a much more abundant clone one base away, this may be a read error. The CDR3 nucleotides read TGCGCCAGCAGCTTGGGTCAGCCTACCGGTTCCTACAATGAGCAGTTCTTC. Translation gives CASSLGQPTGSYNEQFF. The chain has TRBV5-1 and TRBJ2-1, with no clear D. The V gene's germline CDR1 is SGHRS and CDR2 YFSETQ. V gave up 0 bases and J gave up 1 base, with 14 bases separating them. This CDR3 is 17 amino acids long.

This clonotype was seen at least ten times. The chain joins TRBV20-1 to TRBJ2-1; D possibly corresponds to TRBD2 (6 bases). Trimming cost V 3 bases and J 3 bases, with 9 bases left between them. CDR1 is DFQATT and CDR2 is SNEGSKA in the germline V gene (reference sequence). The CDR3 has 13 amino acids. The CDR3 region is CSASGGVYNEQFF. CDR3 sequence (DNA): TGCAGTGCTAGCGGGGGAGTCTACAATGAGCAGTTCTTC.

V is TRBV5-1 and J is TRBJ1-1; tentative D call: TRBD1 (6 bases). The germline CDR1 and CDR2 sequences are SGHRS and YFSETQ. The ends were cut back, 4 bases at V and 2 bases at J, with 18 bases in the middle. The CDR3 is 16 residues long. Here the CDR3 reads CASSLSQGRDNTEAFF. The DNA of the CDR3 is TGCGCCAGCAGCCTTTCTCAGGGGAGGGACAACACTGAAGCTTTCTTT.

There are many counts of this clonotype. The chain couples TRBV3-1 to TRBJ2-1, with D hard to call. CDR1 LGHDT and CDR2 YNNKEL come from the germline V gene (reference sequence). V was shortened by 4 bases and J by 11 bases, with 9 bases between the two germline ends. This CDR3 is 11 amino acids long. Here the CDR3 reads CASSLTAQQFF. DNA for the CDR3: TGTGCCAGCAGCCTCACCGCCCAGCAGTTCTTC.

In its sample, this clonotype was seen a few times. The V and J genes are TRBV7-2 and TRBJ1-1, with 7 bases identical to TRBD1. Germline V gives CDR1 SGHTA, CDR2 FQGNSA. The CDR3 totals 15 residues. The junction had 7 bases not matched to a gene; V was cut back by 5 bases and J by 1 base. CDR3 bases: TGTGCCAGCAGCCCCCAGGACAGGCAGAACACTGAAGCTTTCTTT. Protein sequence: CASSPQDRQNTEAFF.

This clonotype was recorded many times. The J gene is TRBJ2-7, the V gene TRBV29-1, with 10 bases aligning to TRBD2. CDR1 and CDR2 (germline): SQVTM, ANQGSEA. The CDR3 is made up of 14 amino acids. V lost 4 bases and J lost 4; bases outside the gene matches: 7. CDR3 region: CSVGRAGGKYEQYF. DNA for the CDR3: TGCAGCGTTGGTCGAGCGGGGGGGAAGTACGAGCAGTACTTC.

Concerning this clonotype: This sequence may be a read error, since a much larger clone differs from it by one base. J is TRBJ2-3 and V is TRBV20-1; a weak D match, TRBD1 (5 bases). CDR1 DFQATT and CDR2 SNEGSKA come from the germline V gene (reference sequence). The CDR3 is 13 residues long. CDR3 nucleotides: TGCAGTGCTAGAGATCACAGGTTCCCTACGCGGTATTTT. Its translation is CSARDHRFPTRYF.

This chain joins TRBV5-1 and TRBJ2-3; 7 bases agree with TRBD1. V gave up 3 bases and J gave up 0 bases; unmatched junction bases: 10. The V gene's germline CDR1 is SGHRS and CDR2 YFSETQ. The CDR3 covers 17 residues. For the CDR3, the DNA is TGCGCCAGCAGCTCCTCGGGACAGAAATCTAGCACAGATACGCAGTATTTT. Its protein product is CASSSSGQKSSTDTQYF.

This clonotype was observed a handful of times. The chain joins TRBV12-3 or TRBV12-4 to TRBJ1-1, with 10 nucleotides matching TRBD1. The CDR3 totals 15 residues. V lost 3 bases, J lost 6 bases, and 7 bases stayed unmatched. CDR3 nucleotides: TGTGCCAGCAGTTTCCCCGGGACAGGGGTCCCTGAAGCTTTCTTT. This sequence encodes CASSFPGTGVPEAFF.

This clonotype came up many times. The rearrangement joins TRBV24-1 to TRBJ2-1; the match to TRBD2 covers 8 bases. V trimming: 7 bases; J trimming: 6 bases; junction bases outside the gene matches: 7. CDR3 length equals 14 residues. Looked up from germline, CDR1 is KGHDR and CDR2 is SFDVKD. CDR3 sequence reads: CATSTGTSTNEQFF. As DNA, the CDR3 is TGTGCCACCAGCACCGGGACTAGTACCAATGAGCAGTTCTTC.

This rearrangement joins TRBV5-1 to TRBJ2-3, with 9 bases matching TRBD2. J was trimmed by 0 bases and V by 4 bases; bases with no gene match: 15. The CDR3 is 19 residues long. Germline V gene data show CDR1 as SGHRS and CDR2 as YFSETQ. The CDR3 region is CASSTRLAELWSSTDTQYF. Here the CDR3 DNA reads TGCGCCAGCAGCACCCGACTAGCGGAGCTTTGGTCTAGCACAGATACGCAGTATTTT.

This clonotype has a single count. The CDR3 loop is CAWSVEDNQPQHF. The DNA of the CDR3 is TGTGCCTGGAGTGTTGAAGACAATCAGCCCCAGCATTTT. The V gene is TRBV30, the J gene TRBJ1-5; D is unresolved. The CDR3 runs to 13 residues. CDR1 and CDR2 (germline): GTSNPN, SVGIG (reference sequence). The V gene lost 0 bases and the J gene lost 3 bases, with 6 bases spanning the gap.

This clonotype was recorded only once. A much larger clonotype is one base distant, so this may be a read error. The chain carries TRBV18 and TRBJ2-1; D assignment may be TRBD1 or TRBD2 (5 bases each). The germline gives CDR1 KGHSH, CDR2 LQKENI. The CDR3 runs 15 residues. The CDR3 protein is CASSPRDRNYNGQFF. Here the CDR3 DNA reads TGTGCCAGCTCACCCCGGGACCGGAACTACAATGGGCAGTTCTTC.

V usage is TRBV18 and J usage is TRBJ1-2; a weak D match, TRBD1 (5 bases). The germline CDR1 and CDR2 sequences are KGHSH and LQKENI. This CDR3 contains 15 residues. With 4 bases removed from V and 0 bases from J, the gap between germline ends came to 12 bases. CDR3 loop: CASSRREGSNYGYTF. The DNA for the CDR3 is TGTGCCAGCTCACGCAGGGAAGGGTCTAACTATGGCTACACCTTC.

The chain uses TRBV7-9 and TRBJ1-5, with TRBD1 as a possible D gene (5 bases). Deletions cut 6 bases from V and 7 bases from J, with 16 bases between. Germline assignment: CDR1 SEHNR and CDR2 FQNEAQ (reference sequence). There are 14 residues in the CDR3. The CDR3 loop is CASSRSGSGQPQHF. CDR3 sequence (DNA): TGTGCCAGCAGTCGGTCAGGGTCGGGGCAGCCCCAGCATTTT.

In its sample, this clonotype was seen many times. This chain links TRBV7-2 with TRBJ2-3; D possibly corresponds to TRBD2 (5 bases). This CDR3 has 15 residues. The germline V and J ends were trimmed by 6 bases and 0 bases, with 13 bases remaining between them. Germline V gene sequence: CDR1 SGHTA, CDR2 FQGNSA. CDR3 protein: CASRWTPFSTDTQYF. The CDR3 DNA follows: TGTGCCAGCAGATGGACTCCTTTTAGCACAGATACGCAGTATTTT.

This clonotype occurred once. At one end the junction does not follow the germline gene, possibly because of a read error. This rearrangement joins TRBV5-1 to TRBJ2-1; 9 positions match TRBD1. This CDR3 spans 14 amino acids. Germline V gene sequence: CDR1 SGHRS, CDR2 YFSETQ. CDR3 loop: CASSLGTGGNERFF. The CDR3 DNA is TGCGCCAGCAGCTTAGGTACAGGGGGCAATGAGCGGTTCTTC. Full variable domain (outside the CDR3, taken from reference TRBV5-1 and TRBJ2-1): KAGVTQTPRYLIKTRGQQVTLSCSPISGHRSVSWYQQTPGQGLQFLFEYFSETQRNKGNFPGRFSGRQFSNSRSEMNVSTLELGDSALYLCASSLGTGGNERFFGPGTRLTVL.

This clonotype was picked up one time. This chain joins TRBV6-1 and TRBJ1-1; D call uncertain. The germline V gene encodes CDR1 MNHNS and CDR2 SASEGT. The CDR3 sequence is 16 residues long. V lost 4 bases to trimming and J lost 0 bases, with 15 bases between them. This CDR3 reads CASSVGWGNMNTEAFF. Written as DNA, the CDR3 is TGTGCCAGCAGTGTAGGCTGGGGAAACATGAACACTGAAGCTTTCTTT.

As for this clonotype: This may be a read error: a much more frequent sequence differs by one nucleotide. The V call is TRBV20-1, the J call TRBJ2-4, with TRBD2 matching 9 bases. The CDR3 spans 15 residues. After removal of 0 bases from V and 13 bases from J, the junction contained 13 bases not matched to a gene. CDR1 is DFQATT, CDR2 SNEGSKA, per germline (reference sequence). The CDR3, as DNA: TGCAGTGCTAGAGATATTGGCGGGGGGGCCAATGAGCAGTACTTC. Residues: CSARDIGGGANEQYF.

This sequence joins TRBV5-1 and TRBJ1-2; tentative D call: TRBD1 (5 bases). Trimming pared 4 bases from V and 0 bases from J, leaving 13 bases between. The CDR3 is 15 amino acids. Germline V gene sequence: CDR1 SGHRS, CDR2 YFSETQ. The CDR3 bases are TGCGCCAGCAGCCCTCTAGGACAAGCTAACTATGGCTACACCTTC. Amino acids: CASSPLGQANYGYTF.

About this clonotype: The germline gene is not matched at one end of the junction; a read error may be the cause. V and J are TRBV6-2 or TRBV6-3 and TRBJ1-2; D unclear. This CDR3 region has 15 residues. Germline assignment: CDR1 MNHEY and CDR2 SVGEGT. CDR3 in amino acids: CVSSYFPGDSSSYTF. The CDR3 DNA is TGTGTCAGCAGTTACTTTCCAGGAGATTCTAGTAGCTACACCTTC.

About this clonotype itself: This may arise from a read error, as a much more abundant clone is one base away. The rearrangement links TRBV12-3 or TRBV12-4 to TRBJ2-3, with 9 bases lining up with TRBD1. V trimming: 7 bases; J trimming: 4 bases; junction bases outside the gene matches: 9. The CDR3 has 15 amino acids. CDR3 DNA: TGTGCCAGCAAGTGGGGGACAGGGCTTTCAGATACGCAGTATTTT. Translation gives CASKWGTGLSDTQYF.